These 21 T cell receptor beta chains share one sample of origin, sequenced in a study of cytomegalovirus exposure and HLA in healthy donors. Assay: immunoSEQ multiplex PCR; the TCRdb copy retains only in-frame clones and omits some. The table includes some 140,000 clones, approximately 82% detected once. Specimen: PBMCs. Every receptor here comes from a man aged 25-40 years in good health and CMV-seropositive.

This chain uses TRBV5-1 with TRBJ1-1; 8 positions match TRBD1. The CDR3 consists of 16 residues. Looked up from germline, CDR1 is SGHRS and CDR2 is YFSETQ. Trimming at V came to 0 bases and at J to 0 bases, leaving 4 bases not matched to a gene. This chain's CDR3 is CASSLGQGTMNTEAFF. CDR3 DNA: TGCGCCAGCAGCTTGGGACAGGGGACGATGAACACTGAAGCTTTCTTT.

This clone was picked up a small number of times. The genes are TRBV7-2 and TRBJ1-2; possible D gene TRBD1, 5 bases. V was clipped by 2 bases and J by 0 bases, with 19 bases between them. Per the germline V gene, CDR1 is SGHTA and CDR2 is FQGNSA. The CDR3 loop spans 18 amino acids. The CDR3 DNA follows: TGTGCCAGCAGCTTATCCCGCCCCGGTCGGGGGTCTAACTATGGCTACACCTTC. Its protein product is CASSLSRPGRGSNYGYTF.

The chain employs TRBV29-1 and TRBJ2-5; TRBD2 agrees at 8 bases. J lost 2 bases, V lost 0 bases, and 8 bases had no gene match. Germline V CDR1 and CDR2: SQVTM, ANQGSEA. This CDR3 region has 16 residues. The CDR3 DNA sequence: TGCAGCGTTGAAGATCGGTTAGCGGGATGGCAAGAGACCCAGTACTTC. Encoded protein: CSVEDRLAGWQETQYF.

The chain couples TRBV5-4 to TRBJ2-2; D unresolved. The CDR3 is 15 residues long. The germline V gene encodes CDR1 SGHNT and CDR2 YYREEE (reference sequence). V was cut by 5 bases and J by 0 bases, with 11 bases left in between. This chain's CDR3 is CASRLGTSNTGELFF. CDR3 in DNA: TGTGCCAGCAGGCTAGGCACCTCGAACACCGGGGAGCTGTTTTTT.

This chain links TRBV4-3 with TRBJ1-5; 8 positions agree with TRBD1. The CDR3 is 16 residues long. V dropped 1 base and J dropped 4; count of bases not matched to a gene: 6. CDR1 and CDR2 (germline): LGHNA, YSLEER. The CDR3 DNA is TGCGCCAGCAGCCAAGGGGTCAGGGGGCATAATCAGCCCCAGCATTTT. Translation: CASSQGVRGHNQPQHF.

V and J are TRBV4-2 and TRBJ2-5; D is perhaps TRBD1 (5 bases). Germline V gene data show CDR1 as LGHNA and CDR2 as YNFKEQ. Deletions cut 0 bases from V and 2 bases from J, with 10 bases between. The CDR3 has 15 amino acids. The CDR3 coding sequence is TGTGCCAGCAGCCAAGATAGGGGCTTTCAAGAGACCCAGTACTTC. It encodes CASSQDRGFQETQYF.

The V call is TRBV5-1, the J call TRBJ1-1; TRBD1 is a possible D gene (6 bases). This CDR3 is built from 13 residues. Per germline, CDR1 SGHRS and CDR2 YFSETQ. V dropped 0 bases and J dropped 5 bases, with 8 bases sitting between them. The CDR3 protein is CASSLATGTEAFF. CDR3 nucleotides: TGCGCCAGCAGCTTGGCAACAGGGACTGAAGCTTTCTTT.

J is TRBJ2-3 and V is TRBV7-3; 14 bases match TRBD2. V lost 1 base to trimming and J lost 4 bases; unmatched junction nucleotides: 16. This CDR3 comprises 21 residues. Germline V gene sequence: CDR1 SGHTA, CDR2 FQGTGA. CDR3 bases: TGTGCCAGCAGCTTAAGCCCCTCCGCCGGGACTAGCGGGAGTAGTGCAGATACGCAGTATTTT. This codes for CASSLSPSAGTSGSSADTQYF.

V usage is TRBV30 and J usage is TRBJ2-7; D is possibly TRBD2 (6 bases). Germline V gene data show CDR1 as GTSNPN and CDR2 as SVGIG (reference sequence). The CDR3 length is 14 residues. Trimming took off 4 bases at V and 4 bases at J, with 17 bases between the two ends. The chain's CDR3 is CAWTIGDSEYEQYF. In DNA form, the CDR3 reads TGTGCCTGGACTATAGGGGACTCTGAGTACGAGCAGTACTTC.

The chain couples TRBV5-4 to TRBJ2-7, with 10 positions matching TRBD1. The V gene's germline CDR1 is SGHNT and CDR2 YYREEE (reference sequence). This CDR3 is built from 13 residues. The V segment lost 4 bases and the J segment 4 bases; nucleotides outside the gene matches: 2. Written as DNA, the CDR3 is TGTGCCAGCAGCGTGGACAGGGGGTACGAGCAGTACTTC. It is translated as CASSVDRGYEQYF.

V usage is TRBV2 and J usage is TRBJ2-2; D call uncertain. Germline assignment: CDR1 SNHLY and CDR2 FYNNEI. The CDR3 runs 13 residues. The ends were cut back, 5 bases at V and 8 bases at J, with 12 bases in the middle. As DNA, the CDR3 is TGTGCCAGCAGTCCTCTTAGAGAGGGGGAGCTGTTTTTT. Translation: CASSPLREGELFF.

V gene TRBV19 combines with J gene TRBJ1-6, with D perhaps TRBD1 (5 bases). Trimming left V 8 bases short and J 0 bases short, with 14 bases between. This CDR3 contains 16 residues. Germline V gives CDR1 LNHDA, CDR2 SQIVND (reference sequence). For the CDR3, the DNA is TGTGCCAGTGCTGGGGGGGGAGACTCCTATAATTCACCCCTCCACTTT. Residues: CASAGGGDSYNSPLHF.

This clone was detected only once. This chain connects TRBV19 to TRBJ1-4, with 10 bases identical to TRBD1. V dropped 6 bases and J dropped 10; count of bases not matched to a gene: 2. The V gene's germline CDR1 is LNHDA and CDR2 SQIVND (reference sequence). The CDR3 contains 12 residues. CDR3 in DNA: TGTGCCAGTAGGACAGGGGGCGGAAAACTGTTTTTT. Its protein product is CASRTGGGKLFF.

This chain links TRBV29-1 with TRBJ2-1, with 9 bases identical to TRBD2. This CDR3 comprises 13 residues. The V gene end was trimmed by 8 bases and the J gene end by 3 bases; junction bases not matched to a gene: 5. CDR1 is SQVTM and CDR2 is ANQGSEA in the germline V gene. CDR3: CSHSGGDYNEQFF. The CDR3 DNA sequence: TGCAGCCATAGCGGGGGAGACTACAATGAGCAGTTCTTC.

The gene calls are TRBV6-1 and TRBJ2-5, with 8 bases identical to TRBD1. The V gene's germline CDR1 is MNHNS and CDR2 SASEGT. The CDR3 is 15 residues long. V trimming: 4 bases; J trimming: 1 base; junction bases outside the gene matches: 5. In DNA, the CDR3 is TGTGCCAGCAGTGGGGGACAGGCGACCCAAGAGACCCAGTACTTC. It translates to CASSGGQATQETQYF.

This chain connects TRBV30 to TRBJ1-1; D remains ambiguous. The CDR3 spans 13 residues. Germline lookup yields CDR1 GTSNPN and CDR2 SVGIG (reference sequence). The V gene lost 0 bases and the J gene lost 4 bases, with 9 bases spanning the gap. CDR3 DNA: TGTGCCTGGAGTGTACGCGGTGGCACTGAAGCTTTCTTT. Its protein product is CAWSVRGGTEAFF. Full variable domain (outside the CDR3, taken from reference TRBV30 and TRBJ1-1): SQTIHQWPATLVQPVGSPLSLECTVEGTSNPNLYWYRQAAGRGLQLLFYSVGIGQISSEVPQNLSASRPQDRQFILSSKKLLLSDSGFYLCAWSVRGGTEAFFGQGTRLTVV.

The rearrangement links TRBV11-1 to TRBJ1-2; D gene ambiguous. The CDR3 has 13 residues. Germline V gene lookup returns CDR1 SGHAT and CDR2 FQDESV (reference sequence). Between the trimmed V and J ends, which lost 3 bases and 6 bases, there was a span of 11 bases. As DNA, the CDR3 is TGTGCCAGCAGCTTGAGGAGTCAACATGGCTACACCTTC. Amino acid sequence: CASSLRSQHGYTF.

The CDR3 nucleotides read TGTGCCAGCAGCTTGGGACAGACTTTCGCCAAAAACATTCAGTACTTC. The encoded protein is CASSLGQTFAKNIQYF. The gene calls are TRBV11-2 and TRBJ2-4, with TRBD1 identical over 7 bases. CDR3 length equals 16 residues. Per germline, CDR1 SGHAT and CDR2 FQNNGV. V was pared by 3 bases and J by 1 base, with 6 bases of the junction left unmatched.

The chain has TRBV28 and TRBJ1-1; 8 bases line up with TRBD1. The CDR3 is 12 amino acids. Germline lookup yields CDR1 MDHEN and CDR2 SYDVKM. J gave up 8 bases and V 8 bases, and 7 bases lay outside the gene matches. The CDR3 is CASGQGLREAFF. The CDR3 coding sequence is TGTGCCAGCGGACAGGGACTTCGAGAAGCTTTCTTT.

This chain connects TRBV18 to TRBJ2-7; 13 bases match TRBD2. The CDR3 is 15 residues long. The V segment lost 3 bases and the J segment 6 bases; nucleotides outside the gene matches: 5. Germline V lookup: CDR1 KGHSH, CDR2 LQKENI. The CDR3 sequence: CASSPGLAGVGEQYF. CDR3 DNA: TGTGCCAGCTCACCCGGACTAGCGGGAGTTGGCGAGCAGTACTTC.

The chain carries TRBV6-1 and TRBJ2-7, with 7 bases identical to TRBD1. The V and J ends lost 6 bases and 3 bases, in that order; junction bases with no gene match: 8. Germline V gives CDR1 MNHNS, CDR2 SASEGT. The CDR3 is 14 amino acids. The CDR3 DNA reads as TGTGCCAGCAGGCGAAACCGGGACAGCTACGAGCAGTACTTC. It translates to CASRRNRDSYEQYF.